This T cell receptor beta chain was documented in a study of control samples from healthy donors and cancer patients. The method was immunoSEQ multiplex PCR; TCRdb's version includes in-frame clones alone and lacks a portion of them. The table includes 84,000 or so clones, 90% to 95% detected once. V gave up 1 base and J gave up 0 bases, with 20 bases separating them. There are 19 residues in the CDR3. CDR1 is SGHRS, CDR2 YFSETQ, per germline. In its sample, this clone was seen once. The receptor comes from a man aged 25-40 years in good health. The V gene is TRBV5-1, the J gene TRBJ2-1; D uncertain. Sequencing was done on a sample of blood. CDR3 in DNA: TGCGCCAGCAGCTTGTTACCACTCACGCTCATGAGCTCCTACAATGAGCAGTTCTTC. As protein: CASSLLPLTLMSSYNEQFF. Full variable domain (outside the CDR3, taken from reference TRBV5-1 and TRBJ2-1): KAGVTQTPRYLIKTRGQQVTLSCSPISGHRSVSWYQQTPGQGLQFLFEYFSETQRNKGNFPGRFSGRQFSNSRSEMNVSTLELGDSALYLCASSLLPLTLMSSYNEQFFGPGTRLTVL.